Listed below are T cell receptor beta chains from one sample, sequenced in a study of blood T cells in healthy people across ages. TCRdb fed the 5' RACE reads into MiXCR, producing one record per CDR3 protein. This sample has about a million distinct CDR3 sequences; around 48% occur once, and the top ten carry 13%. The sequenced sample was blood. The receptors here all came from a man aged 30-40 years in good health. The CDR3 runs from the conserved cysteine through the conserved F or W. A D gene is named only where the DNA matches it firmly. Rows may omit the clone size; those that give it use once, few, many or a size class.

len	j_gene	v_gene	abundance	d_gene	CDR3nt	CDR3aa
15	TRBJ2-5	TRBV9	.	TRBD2	TGTCCCAGCAGCGTCTCCCTAGCGGGGCTAGAGACCCAGTACTTC	CPSSVSLAGLETQYF
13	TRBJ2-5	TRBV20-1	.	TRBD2	TGCAGTGCCGACCGGACTAGTCGTGAGACCCAGTACTTC	CSADRTSRETQYF
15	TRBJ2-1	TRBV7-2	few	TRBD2	TGTGCCAGCAGCAAGCGGGGGGGTTCCTACAATGAGCAGTTCTTC	CASSKRGGSYNEQFF
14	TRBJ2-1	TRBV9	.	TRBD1	TGTGCCAGCAGCGTAGTCGGACAGGGGGTCGAGCAGTTCTTC	CASSVVGQGVEQFF
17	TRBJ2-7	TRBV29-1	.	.	TGCAGCGTGTTGTGGGGGGACCCAGGCGCAGACTCCTACGAGCAGTACTTC	CSVLWGDPGADSYEQYF
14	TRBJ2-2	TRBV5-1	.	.	TGCGCCAGCAGCTCTGAAACAAGCACCGGGGAGCTGTTTTTT	CASSSETSTGELFF
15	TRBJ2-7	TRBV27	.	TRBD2	TGTGCCAGCAGTTATACTAGCGGCCAGACCTACGAGCAGTACTTC	CASSYTSGQTYEQYF
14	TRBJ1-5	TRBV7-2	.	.	TGTGCCAGCAGCTTTAAAGGGGATGGGCAGCCCCAGCATTTT	CASSFKGDGQPQHF
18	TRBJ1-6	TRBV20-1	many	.	TGCAGTGCTAGGGGGGGGGCGGGGCCGAGCTCCTATAATTCACCCCTCCACTTT	CSARGGAGPSSYNSPLHF
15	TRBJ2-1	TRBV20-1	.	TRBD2	TGCAGTGCTAGACTACTAGCGGGGGGGCCTAATGAGCAGTTCTTC	CSARLLAGGPNEQFF